This is a list of T cell receptor beta chains from one sample in a study of T cell changes during pregnancy in multiple sclerosis. TCRdb keeps only in-frame clones here, not all; method: immunoSEQ multiplex PCR. The sample has about 89,000 clones, 85% to 95% seen once; the top ten hold approximately 0.84%. The sequencing here drew on peripheral blood, taken in the third trimester of pregnancy. The receptors stem from a female donor with multiple sclerosis, enrolled in a pregnancy study. CDR3s include the opening cysteine and the closing phenylalanine or tryptophan. A D gene is named only where the DNA matches it firmly. Size values are once, few and many counts, or a class for expanded clones, and some rows have none.

J gene: TRBJ2-7; clone size: .; V gene: TRBV30; D gene: TRBD2; CDR3 protein: CAWSKGLSYEQYF; CDR3 DNA: TGTGCCTGGAGTAAGGGACTAAGCTACGAGCAGTACTTC
J gene: TRBJ1-1; clone size: .; V gene: TRBV9; D gene: .; CDR3 protein: CASSVARDGRSEAFF; CDR3 DNA: TGTGCCAGCAGCGTAGCGCGGGACGGCAGGTCTGAAGCTTTCTTT
J gene: TRBJ2-7; clone size: .; V gene: TRBV19; D gene: TRBD2; CDR3 protein: CASSIAGSGSSYEQYF; CDR3 DNA: TGTGCCAGTAGTATAGCTGGTAGCGGGAGCTCCTACGAGCAGTACTTC
J gene: TRBJ1-1; clone size: .; V gene: TRBV7-9; D gene: .; CDR3 protein: CASSPSTGFNTEAFF; CDR3 DNA: TGTGCCAGCAGTCCCTCTACAGGGTTTAACACTGAAGCTTTCTTT
J gene: TRBJ1-1; clone size: .; V gene: TRBV29-1; D gene: .; CDR3 protein: CSVPPDSLNTEAFF; CDR3 DNA: TGCAGCGTTCCGCCGGACAGCTTGAACACTGAAGCTTTCTTT
J gene: TRBJ2-2; clone size: .; V gene: TRBV19; D gene: .; CDR3 protein: CASSIDGSVNTGELFF; CDR3 DNA: TGTGCCAGTAGTATAGACGGAAGCGTGAACACCGGGGAGCTGTTTTTT
J gene: TRBJ2-1; clone size: .; V gene: TRBV4-1; D gene: .; CDR3 protein: CASSPTGGTTNEQFF; CDR3 DNA: TGCGCCAGCAGCCCTACAGGGGGGACTACCAATGAGCAGTTCTTC
J gene: TRBJ2-1; clone size: .; V gene: TRBV19; D gene: TRBD2; CDR3 protein: CASSRGTSLFSEQFF; CDR3 DNA: TGTGCCAGTAGTAGAGGGACTAGCCTATTTTCTGAGCAGTTCTTC
J gene: TRBJ1-2; clone size: .; V gene: TRBV4-3; D gene: TRBD1; CDR3 protein: CASSRGQGSSGYTF; CDR3 DNA: TGCGCCAGCAGCCGCGGACAGGGGTCATCTGGCTACACCTTC
J gene: TRBJ2-1; clone size: .; V gene: TRBV5-1; D gene: .; CDR3 protein: CASSYEVRSEQFF; CDR3 DNA: TGCGCCAGCAGTTACGAGGTGCGGAGTGAGCAGTTCTTC
J gene: TRBJ2-5; clone size: once; V gene: TRBV10-3; D gene: .; CDR3 protein: CAISESGAEVEETQYF; CDR3 DNA: TGTGCCATCAGTGAGTCGGGCGCGGAGGTTGAGGAGACCCAGTACTTC
J gene: TRBJ2-7; clone size: .; V gene: TRBV19; D gene: TRBD2; CDR3 protein: CASSPSAGEYEQYF; CDR3 DNA: TGTGCCAGTAGTCCCTCGGCGGGAGAGTACGAGCAGTACTTC